This entry concerns a single T cell receptor (beta chain). Its specificity is unknown. The CDR3 is 21 residues long. Losses at the gene ends were 5 bases for V and 2 bases for J; bases not matched to a gene: 16. Germline CDR1 MDHEN, CDR2 SYDVKM. These data originate in a study of shared clonotypes between healthy human individuals. In the study overall: Serving as donors were two women and three men, whose ages spanned 18 to 49.

Study findings and constraints: The study generally estimated greater richness for naive than memory subsets. Only blood was sampled; tissue repertoires likely differ.

Naive CD8 cells, CD45RO-negative and positively selected for CCR7, excluded terminally differentiated effector memory CD45RA+ cells. The repertoire was sequenced with immunoSEQ multiplex PCR; TCRdb's copy has only in-frame clones and lacks some. The table includes nearly 2 million clones, about 95% detected once. Sequenced sample: naive CD8+ T cells sorted from blood. The rearrangement joins TRBV28 to TRBJ2-2; TRBD2 agrees at 14 bases. The clonotype originates from a man aged 18 to 30 in good health. The CDR3 here is CASSISAGTSGSTPNTGELFF. The DNA of the CDR3 is TGTGCCAGCAGTATAAGCGCCGGGACTAGCGGGAGTACCCCTAACACCGGGGAGCTGTTTTTT.